The sequence of this T cell receptor (beta chain) was determined in a study of early T cells in non-severe SARS-CoV-2 infection. This clonotype was picked up a small number of times. Trimming took 3 bases from V and 9 from J, leaving 16 bases between them. Germline V gives CDR1 ENHRY, CDR2 SYGVKD. The CDR3 loop spans 14 amino acids. Each CDR3 protein is one row after TCRdb ran MiXCR on the 5' RACE reads. The sample has about 98,000 distinct CDR3 sequences, more than 9.5% seen once. The sample taken for sequencing was whole blood. The chain couples TRBV10-3 to TRBJ2-3; the D gene could be TRBD1 or TRBD2 (5 bases each). This TCR was sampled from an adult who was a healthcare worker with PCR-confirmed SARS-CoV-2 infection or an uninfected control (not recorded which). DNA for the CDR3: TGTGCCATCAGTGAACAGGCCGGGGCCCAGACGCAGTATTTT. It yields the protein CAISEQAGAQTQYF.